A selection of T cell receptor beta chains follows, all from one sample in a study of memory B cells and T cells in multiple sclerosis. Sequenced by immunoSEQ multiplex PCR; TCRdb stores in-frame clones only, minus some. The profile shows about 45,000 clones, 82% of them singletons. No antigen is known for these receptors. The sample comprised PBMCs from blood kept in culture. These receptors all stem from a human donor with multiple sclerosis. The conserved cysteine and the conserved F or W are not part of the CDR3 here. Clone size appears in some rows only: once, few, many, or a class for an expanded clone.

TRBV6-5	.	TRBJ1-1	ASRQTTGREAF
TRBV7-2	once	TRBJ1-1	ASSSRQGRNTEAF
TRBV5-6	.	TRBJ1-4	ASSLPQDEKLF
TRBV28	.	TRBJ1-2	ASSYYGYT
TRBV9	.	TRBJ1-1	ASSAGTGNTEAF
TRBV9	.	TRBJ1-2	ASSGGDGYT
TRBV5-1	.	TRBJ1-1	ASSSGTATEAF
TRBV30	once	TRBJ1-1	AWSRDRVGAF
TRBV5-8	.	TRBJ2-7	ASSPWKESLSYEQY
TRBV5-1	.	TRBJ1-1	ASSSSGRMNTEAF
TRBV10-1	few	TRBJ1-3	ASSESSSGNTIY
TRBV7-8	.	TRBJ2-5	ASSFGSPETQY
TRBV5-1	few	TRBJ2-2	ASSWNSGGAGTGELF
TRBV6-4	.	TRBJ2-5	ASSTRQYQETQY
TRBV7-3	.	TRBJ2-1	ASSLTAVGTSGEQF
TRBV2	.	TRBJ1-2	ASIGDKGLGGYT
TRBV6-5	.	TRBJ2-7	ASRGASEQY
TRBV5-1	.	TRBJ2-7	ASREQGSSYEQY
TRBV19	.	TRBJ1-6	ASKMSGAAVGSPLH
TRBV6-4	.	TRBJ1-1	ASSEQGETEAF
TRBV15	.	TRBJ1-1	ATSPRRGAEAF
TRBV10-1	.	TRBJ1-6	ASSRDSNSPLH
TRBV2	.	TRBJ2-3	ASSGDGSTDTQY
TRBV2	.	TRBJ1-2	ASLPGRGYGYT
TRBV6-5	.	TRBJ1-1	ASILNGAEAF
TRBV7-6	.	TRBJ1-4	ASSLGGQDEKLF
TRBV5-1	.	TRBJ2-7	ASSSGLAGIYEQY
TRBV5-3	.	TRBJ1-4	ASSLTGTDEKLF
TRBV6-1	.	TRBJ1-6	ASSDSGPNSPLH
TRBV13	few	TRBJ1-1	ASSRLRDTEAF
TRBV18	few	TRBJ2-7	ASSPGLVSYEQY
TRBV9	.	TRBJ1-5	ASGEGHNRYQPQH
TRBV6-6	few	TRBJ2-1	ASSYSAGFYNEQF
TRBV28	.	TRBJ2-5	ATGSGGGTETQY
TRBV7-3	.	TRBJ1-1	ASSRTVNTEAF
TRBV18	few	TRBJ1-5	ARRTGGNQPQH
TRBV7-2	.	TRBJ1-3	ASSLARIAGNTIY
TRBV13	.	TRBJ1-5	ASSLRPQH
TRBV4-2	.	TRBJ2-5	ASSLSGLALSQETQY
TRBV11-2	once	TRBJ2-1	ASSLNSGGLGEQF
TRBV9	.	TRBJ2-1	ASSAWGSWEQF
TRBV7-9	few	TRBJ1-5	ASSSGQNQPQH
TRBV9	.	TRBJ2-3	ASSNRYHTDTQY
TRBV5-8	.	TRBJ1-5	ASSLVATIQPQH
TRBV4-2	.	TRBJ1-1	ASSPRFQLSEAF